This T cell receptor beta chain was identified in a study of shared clonotypes between healthy human individuals. Division of CD4+ cells produced a CD45RA+ naive subset and a CD45RA-negative memory subset. The repertoire was sequenced with immunoSEQ multiplex PCR; TCRdb's copy has only in-frame clones and lacks some. The data hold 2.5 million or so clones, with about 92% observed a single time. Germline CDR1 reads SEHNR; CDR2 reads FQNEAQ (reference sequence). V was trimmed by 0 bases and J by 8 bases, leaving 13 bases between them. This CDR3 region has 14 residues. Only one count was recorded for this clone.

The sequenced sample was naive CD4+ T cells sorted from blood. Subset denoted: CD45RA+ positively selected. V is TRBV7-9 and J is TRBJ1-1; D call uncertain. This receptor was taken from a man between 18 and 35 years old in good health. The CDR3 sequence is CASSLAQQFGEAFF. CDR3 DNA sequence: TGTGCCAGCAGCTTAGCGCAACAGTTTGGGGAAGCTTTCTTT.